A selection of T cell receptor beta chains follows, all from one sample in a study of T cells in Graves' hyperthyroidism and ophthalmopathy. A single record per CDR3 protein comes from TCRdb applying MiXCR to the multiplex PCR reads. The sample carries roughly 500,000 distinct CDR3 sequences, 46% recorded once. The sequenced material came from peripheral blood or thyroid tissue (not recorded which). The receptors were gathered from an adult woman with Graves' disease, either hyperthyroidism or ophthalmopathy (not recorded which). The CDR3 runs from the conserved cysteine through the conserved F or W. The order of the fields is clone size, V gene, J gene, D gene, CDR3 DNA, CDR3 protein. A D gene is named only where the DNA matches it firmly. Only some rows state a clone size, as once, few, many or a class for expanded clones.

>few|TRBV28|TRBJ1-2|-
TGTGCCACCCAGGGTCAGTGGATCTATGGCTACACCTTC
CATQGQWIYGYTF
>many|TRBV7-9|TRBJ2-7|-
TGTGCCAGCAGCCGTAATCCTCTTAGGACGGTCCCCTACGAGCAGTACTTC
CASSRNPLRTVPYEQYF
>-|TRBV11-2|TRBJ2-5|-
TGTACCAGCAGCTTAGCGTCTAGCCAAGAGACCCAGTACTTC
CTSSLASSQETQYF
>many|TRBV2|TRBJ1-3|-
TGTGCCAGCAGTGAAACGGCCGACACCATATATTTT
CASSETADTIYF
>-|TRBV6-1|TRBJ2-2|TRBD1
TGTGCCACCAGTTACTCGACAGGGTTTGCCGGGGAGCTGTTTTTT
CATSYSTGFAGELFF
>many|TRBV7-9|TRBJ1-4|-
TGTGCCAGCAGCCAAGATGAAAAACTGTTTTTT
CASSQDEKLFF
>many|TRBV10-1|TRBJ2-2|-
TGCGCCAGCAGTGAGTCGAGTGGGCCCGGGGAGCTGTTTTTT
CASSESSGPGELFF
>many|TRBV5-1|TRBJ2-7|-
TGCGCCAGCAGCGATCCGACAGGGTCTCGGGAGGAGCAGTACTTC
CASSDPTGSREEQYF
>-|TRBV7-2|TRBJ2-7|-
TGTGCCAGCAGCTTAAGTTCCTTGGGCGGACGCGGGCAGTACTTC
CASSLSSLGGRGQYF
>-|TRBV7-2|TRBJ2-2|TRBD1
TGTGCCAGCAGTTCTTACAAAGGACAGGGGATGGGCGGGGAGCTGTTTTTT
CASSSYKGQGMGGELFF
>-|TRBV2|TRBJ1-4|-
TGTGCCAGCAGTGAAGCGGAGCGCCAACTGTTTTTT
CASSEAERQLFF
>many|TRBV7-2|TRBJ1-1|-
TGTGCCAGCACCCTAAGGACGGGGAACACTGAAGCTTTCTTT
CASTLRTGNTEAFF
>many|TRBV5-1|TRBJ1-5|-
TGCGCCAGCAGCCAGGACCCCAATCAGCCCCAGCATTTT
CASSQDPNQPQHF
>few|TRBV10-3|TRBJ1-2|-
TGTGCCATCAGTGATGAGGGTTTTGGTGGCTACACCTTC
CAISDEGFGGYTF
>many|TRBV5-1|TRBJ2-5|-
TGCGCCAGCAGCTTGGGAGGGGTAGAGACCCAGTACTTC
CASSLGGVETQYF
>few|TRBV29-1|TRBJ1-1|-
TGCAGCGTTCCACCTCCGGGGGCGTCTTCCATGAACACTGAAGCTTTCTTT
CSVPPPGASSMNTEAFF
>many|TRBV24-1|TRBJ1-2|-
TGTGCCACCAGTGATACCCGGGACCGAATTGGCTACACCTTC
CATSDTRDRIGYTF
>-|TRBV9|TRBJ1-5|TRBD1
TGTGCCAGCGGCGTAGGTCTGGGACAGAATCAGCCCCAGCATTTT
CASGVGLGQNQPQHF
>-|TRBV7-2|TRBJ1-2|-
TGTGCCAGCAGGGCCTTGCTGACATCAAACTATGGCTACACCTTC
CASRALLTSNYGYTF
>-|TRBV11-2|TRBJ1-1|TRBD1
TGTGCCAGCACCCTTAGACAGGGAGGTGAAGCTTTCTTT
CASTLRQGGEAFF
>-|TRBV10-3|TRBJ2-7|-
TGTGCCACGGGTAGGGCAGGCGAATCCTACGAGCAGTACTTC
CATGRAGESYEQYF
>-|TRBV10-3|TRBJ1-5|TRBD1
TGTGCCGTCAGTAAGGGACAGCCAAATCAGCCCCAGCATTTT
CAVSKGQPNQPQHF
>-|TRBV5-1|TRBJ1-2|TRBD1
TGTGCCAGCAGTCCAGCGACAGGGACCTATGGCTACACCTTC
CASSPATGTYGYTF
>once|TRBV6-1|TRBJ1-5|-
TGTGCCAGCAGTGAACCGGGCTCCCTCCAGCCCCAGCATTTT
CASSEPGSLQPQHF
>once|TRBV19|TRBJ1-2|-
TGTGCCAGCAACGACAGGACTAACTATGGCTACACCTTC
CASNDRTNYGYTF
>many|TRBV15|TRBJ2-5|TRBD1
TGTGCCACCAGCAGAGAACAGGGGGCAGGGGAGACCCAGTACTTC
CATSREQGAGETQYF
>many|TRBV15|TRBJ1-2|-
TGTGCCACCAGCAGAGAGAGGCACAACTATGGCTACACCTTC
CATSRERHNYGYTF
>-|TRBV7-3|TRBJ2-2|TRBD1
TGTGCCAGCAGCATCAACAGGGGCGCCGGGGAGCTGTTTTTT
CASSINRGAGELFF
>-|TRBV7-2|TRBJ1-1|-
TGTGCCAGCAGCTTAGATGGGGGGGCTGGGGCCGAAGCTTTCTTT
CASSLDGGAGAEAFF
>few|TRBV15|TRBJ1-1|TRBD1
TGTGCCACCAGCGGCTACAGGGGAAACACTGAAGCTTTCTTT
CATSGYRGNTEAFF
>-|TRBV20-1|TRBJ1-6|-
TGCAGTGCTCAGAAGGGAGCGGATTATAATTCACCCCTCCACTTT
CSAQKGADYNSPLHF
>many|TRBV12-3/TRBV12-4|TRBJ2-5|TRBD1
TGTGCCAGCAGCCCGGGACAGCTCCAAGAGACCCAGTACTTC
CASSPGQLQETQYF
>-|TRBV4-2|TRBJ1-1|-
TGTGCCAGCTCACGTCAGGGTGCCGGAGTTGAAGCTTTCTTT
CASSRQGAGVEAFF
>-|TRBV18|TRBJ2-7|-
TGTGCCAGCTCACCACCGGGCCAGTACGAGCAGTACTTC
CASSPPGQYEQYF
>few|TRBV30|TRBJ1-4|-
TGTGCCTGTACGGCAACTAATGAAAAACTGTTTTTT
CACTATNEKLFF
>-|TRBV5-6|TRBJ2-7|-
TGTGCCAGCAGCCCCTTTGCGGGCTACGAGCAGTACTTC
CASSPFAGYEQYF
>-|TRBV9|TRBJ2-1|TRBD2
TGTGCCAGCAGCAAGACTAGCGGGAGGGGCAATGAGCAGTTCTTC
CASSKTSGRGNEQFF
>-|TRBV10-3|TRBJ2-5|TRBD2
TGTGCCAGTCTAGCGGGAGGGCCGGAGACCCAGTACTTC
CASLAGGPETQYF
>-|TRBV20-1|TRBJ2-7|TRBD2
TGCAGCGTTCTTTCCAGCGGGGCCTACGAGCAGTACTTC
CSVLSSGAYEQYF
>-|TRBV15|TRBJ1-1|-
TGTGCCACCAGCAGAGGACTATGGAACACTGAAGCTTTCTTT
CATSRGLWNTEAFF
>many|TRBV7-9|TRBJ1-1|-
TGTGCCAGCAGCTTGGGGGAAGGGCCCACTGAAGCTTTCTTT
CASSLGEGPTEAFF
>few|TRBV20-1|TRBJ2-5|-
TGCAGTGCCGAATACAGGGTTAAGGTTTCCGGGGAGACCCAGTACTTC
CSAEYRVKVSGETQYF
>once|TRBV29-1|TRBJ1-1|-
TGCAGCGTTGAAGGGCGGCTGGGGTTCACTGAAGCTTTCTTT
CSVEGRLGFTEAFF
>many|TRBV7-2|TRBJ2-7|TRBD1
TGTGCCAGCAGCCAGGGACAGGGCCCGTACTTC
CASSQGQGPYF
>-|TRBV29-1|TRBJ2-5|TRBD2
TGCAACGCCCGACTAGCGGGGATCGGGGAGACCCAGTACTTC
CNARLAGIGETQYF
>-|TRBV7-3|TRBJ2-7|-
TGTGCCAGCAGCTTAGAACCAGACACCGGGGAGCAGTACTTC
CASSLEPDTGEQYF
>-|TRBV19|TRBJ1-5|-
TGTGCCAGTAGTATTCCCTCAAAGGGGGAGCCCCAGCATTTT
CASSIPSKGEPQHF
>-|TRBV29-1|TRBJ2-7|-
TGCAGCGTTACGAATGGGATGGGAGAGCAGTACTTC
CSVTNGMGEQYF
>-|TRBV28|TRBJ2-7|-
TGTGCCAGCGGAACAGAGCCGGAGCAGTACTTC
CASGTEPEQYF
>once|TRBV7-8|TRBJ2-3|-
TGTGCCAGCAGCTTAATTCAGGGAATCACAGATACGCAGTATTTT
CASSLIQGITDTQYF
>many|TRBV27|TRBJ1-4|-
TGTGCCAGCAGTCGTAGCAGGGAAAAACTGTTTTTT
CASSRSREKLFF
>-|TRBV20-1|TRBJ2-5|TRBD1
TGCAGTGCTGCCGGGACAGGGGACTCGGGTATGACCCAGTACTTC
CSAAGTGDSGMTQYF
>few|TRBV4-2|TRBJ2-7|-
TGTGCCAGCAGCCAATATAGCTCCGGGGGGCTGTACGAGCAGTACTTC
CASSQYSSGGLYEQYF
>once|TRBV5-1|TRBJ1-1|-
TGCGCCAGCAGCTTGGGTCATTTAGGGGGAAGCACTGAAGCTTTCTTT
CASSLGHLGGSTEAFF
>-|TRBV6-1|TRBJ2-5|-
TGTGCCAGCAGTGAACTTGGAGGGAGAGGAGAGACCCAGTACTTC
CASSELGGRGETQYF